The sample holds many counts of the clone carrying this TCR beta chain. The time point is: sample taken at primary tumor resection. Donation came from around 72 patients with untreated early-stage non-small cell lung cancer. Sequencing was performed on whole RNA extracted from tumor and nontumor lung tissue, or from frozen PBMC, and the material was left unsorted. These data are taken from a study of spatial heterogeneity in lung cancer. Study details: Alpha-chain sequences were consistently detected in smaller numbers than beta-chain sequences.

Individually, TCR cDNA molecules were each labelled with a unique molecular identifier. TCRdb processed the 5' RACE reads anew with MiXCR; each CDR3 protein has one entry. The data contain 30,000 to 40,000 distinct CDR3 sequences, roughly 5.2% of them singletons. V lost 5 bases to trimming and J lost 5 bases; unmatched junction nucleotides: 7. The CDR3 totals 14 residues. CDR1 and CDR2 from the germline V gene are SGHVS and FNYEAQ. This chain joins TRBV7-6 and TRBJ2-5; TRBD2 aligns across 8 bases. The TCR originated in a female donor with early-stage non-small cell lung cancer. This specimen was PBMCs, taken at surgery. The CDR3 nucleotides are TGTGCCAGCAGCGTACTTAGCGGGGTCGAGACCCAGTACTTC. This sequence encodes CASSVLSGVETQYF.